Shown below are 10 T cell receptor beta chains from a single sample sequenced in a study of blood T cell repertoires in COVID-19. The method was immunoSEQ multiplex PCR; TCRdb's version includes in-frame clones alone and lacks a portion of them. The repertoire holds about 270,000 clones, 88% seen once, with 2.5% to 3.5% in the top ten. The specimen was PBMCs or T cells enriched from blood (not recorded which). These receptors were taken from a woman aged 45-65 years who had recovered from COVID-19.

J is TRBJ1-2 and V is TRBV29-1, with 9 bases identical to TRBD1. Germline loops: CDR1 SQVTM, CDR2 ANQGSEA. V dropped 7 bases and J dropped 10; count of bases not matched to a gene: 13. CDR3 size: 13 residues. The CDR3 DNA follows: TGCAGCGCCACCGCCCCGGGACAGGGTGTCTACACCTTC. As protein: CSATAPGQGVYTF.

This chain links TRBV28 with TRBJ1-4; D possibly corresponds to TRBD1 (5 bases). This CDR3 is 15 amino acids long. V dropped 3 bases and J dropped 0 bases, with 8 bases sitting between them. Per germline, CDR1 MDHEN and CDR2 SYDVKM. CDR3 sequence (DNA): TGTGCCAGCAGTTTTGACAGTGCAACTAATGAAAAACTGTTTTTT. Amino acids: CASSFDSATNEKLFF.

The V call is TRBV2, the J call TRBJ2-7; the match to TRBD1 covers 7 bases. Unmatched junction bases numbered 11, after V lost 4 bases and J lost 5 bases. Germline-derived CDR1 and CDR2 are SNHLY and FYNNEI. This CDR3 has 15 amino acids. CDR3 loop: CASSVEQGIANEQYF. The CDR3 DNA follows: TGTGCCAGCAGTGTAGAACAGGGGATAGCCAACGAGCAGTACTTC.

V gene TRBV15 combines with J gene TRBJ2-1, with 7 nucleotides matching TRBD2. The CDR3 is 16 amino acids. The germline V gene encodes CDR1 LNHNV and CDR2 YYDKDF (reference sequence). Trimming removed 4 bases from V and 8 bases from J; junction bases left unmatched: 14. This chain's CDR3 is CATSTRSGAGVYEQFF. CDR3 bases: TGTGCCACCAGCACCCGCTCAGGTGCGGGAGTCTATGAGCAGTTCTTC.

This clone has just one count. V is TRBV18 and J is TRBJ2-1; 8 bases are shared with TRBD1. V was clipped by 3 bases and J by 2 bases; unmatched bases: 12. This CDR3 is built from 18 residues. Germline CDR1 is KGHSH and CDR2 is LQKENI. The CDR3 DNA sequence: TGTGCCAGCTCACCCTATCCTACCGGGACAGGAGCCTACAATGAGCAGTTCTTC. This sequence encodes CASSPYPTGTGAYNEQFF.

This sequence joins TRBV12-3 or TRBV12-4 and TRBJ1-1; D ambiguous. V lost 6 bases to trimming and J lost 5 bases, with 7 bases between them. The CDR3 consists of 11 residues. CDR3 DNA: TGTGCCAGCAGGGTGAGAACTGAAGCTTTCTTT. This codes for CASRVRTEAFF.

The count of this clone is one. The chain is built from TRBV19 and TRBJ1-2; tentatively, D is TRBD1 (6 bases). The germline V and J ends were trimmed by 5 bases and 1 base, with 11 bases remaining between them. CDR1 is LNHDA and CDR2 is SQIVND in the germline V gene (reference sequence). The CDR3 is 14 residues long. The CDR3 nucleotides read TGTGCCAGTAGTTTCAGGGGCGTTAACTATGGCTACACCTTC. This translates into CASSFRGVNYGYTF.

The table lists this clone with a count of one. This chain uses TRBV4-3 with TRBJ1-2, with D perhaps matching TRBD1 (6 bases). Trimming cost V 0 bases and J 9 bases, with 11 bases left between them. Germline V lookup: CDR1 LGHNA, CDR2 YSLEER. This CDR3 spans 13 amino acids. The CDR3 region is CASSQEGAGRYTF. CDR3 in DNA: TGCGCCAGCAGCCAAGAGGGGGCAGGGCGCTACACCTTC.

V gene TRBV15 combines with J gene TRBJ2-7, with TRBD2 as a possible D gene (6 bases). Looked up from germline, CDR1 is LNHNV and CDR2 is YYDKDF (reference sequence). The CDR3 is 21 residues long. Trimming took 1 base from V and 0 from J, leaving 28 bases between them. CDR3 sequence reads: CATSRGSPWPGGIGNSYEQYF. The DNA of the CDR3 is TGTGCCACCAGCAGAGGCAGCCCCTGGCCGGGCGGGATTGGGAACTCCTACGAGCAGTACTTC.

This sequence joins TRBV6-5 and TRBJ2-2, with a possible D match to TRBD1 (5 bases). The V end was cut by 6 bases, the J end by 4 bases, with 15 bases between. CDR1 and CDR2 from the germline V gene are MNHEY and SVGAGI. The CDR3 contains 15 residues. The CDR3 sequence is CASSPRQTATGELFF. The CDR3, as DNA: TGTGCCAGCAGCCCCAGACAGACCGCCACCGGGGAGCTGTTTTTT.